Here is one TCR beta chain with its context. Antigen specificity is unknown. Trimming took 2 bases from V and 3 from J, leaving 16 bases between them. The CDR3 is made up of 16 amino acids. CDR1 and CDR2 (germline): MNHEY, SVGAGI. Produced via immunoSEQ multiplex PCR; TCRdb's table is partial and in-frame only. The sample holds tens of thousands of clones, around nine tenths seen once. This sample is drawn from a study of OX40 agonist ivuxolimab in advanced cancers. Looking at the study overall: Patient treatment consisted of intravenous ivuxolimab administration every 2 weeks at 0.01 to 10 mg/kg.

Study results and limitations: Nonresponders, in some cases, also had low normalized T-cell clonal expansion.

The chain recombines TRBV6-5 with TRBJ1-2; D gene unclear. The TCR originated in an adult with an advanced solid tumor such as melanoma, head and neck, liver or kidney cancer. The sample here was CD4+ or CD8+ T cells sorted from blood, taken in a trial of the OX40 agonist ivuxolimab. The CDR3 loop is CASSYQAARVHYGYTF. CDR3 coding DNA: TGTGCCAGCAGTTACCAGGCGGCGCGGGTTCACTATGGCTACACCTTC.